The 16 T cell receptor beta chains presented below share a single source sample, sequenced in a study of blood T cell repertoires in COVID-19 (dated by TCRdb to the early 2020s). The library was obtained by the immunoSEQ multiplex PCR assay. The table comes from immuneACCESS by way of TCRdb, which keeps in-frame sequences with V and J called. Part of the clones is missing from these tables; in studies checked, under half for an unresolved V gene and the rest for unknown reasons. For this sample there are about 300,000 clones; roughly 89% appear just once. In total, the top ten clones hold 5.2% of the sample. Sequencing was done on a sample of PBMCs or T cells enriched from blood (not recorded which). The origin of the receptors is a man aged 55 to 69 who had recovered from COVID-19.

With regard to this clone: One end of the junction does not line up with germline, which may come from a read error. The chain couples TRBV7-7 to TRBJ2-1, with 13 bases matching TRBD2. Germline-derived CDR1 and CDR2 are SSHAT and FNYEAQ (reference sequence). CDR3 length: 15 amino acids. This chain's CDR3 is CASSMTSGRTNEQFF. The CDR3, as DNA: TGTGCTAGCAGTATGACTAGCGGGAGGACAAATGAGCAGTTCTTC.

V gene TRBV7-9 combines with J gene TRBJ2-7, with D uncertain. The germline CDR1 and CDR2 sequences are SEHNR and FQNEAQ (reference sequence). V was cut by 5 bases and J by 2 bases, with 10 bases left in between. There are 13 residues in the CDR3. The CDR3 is CASSPNIAYEQYF. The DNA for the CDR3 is TGTGCCAGCAGCCCTAATATTGCCTACGAGCAGTACTTC.

The CDR3 is CASTRDRAYEQYF. The CDR3 bases are TGTGCCAGCACCAGGGACAGAGCCTACGAGCAGTACTTC. This rearrangement joins TRBV21-1 to TRBJ2-7; TRBD1 is taken as the D call from the table, unchecked against the DNA. TRBV21-1 is assigned pseudogene status. This CDR3 comprises 13 residues.

CDR3 protein: CASSLAAGAPNEQFF. DNA of the CDR3: TGTGCCAGCAGCTTAGCAGCGGGAGCCCCCAATGAGCAGTTCTTC. The V and J genes are TRBV7-3 and TRBJ2-1; 8 positions match TRBD2. This CDR3 spans 15 amino acids. The germline CDR1 and CDR2 sequences are SGHTA and FQGTGA. After removal of 2 bases from V and 6 bases from J, the junction contained 6 bases not matched to a gene.

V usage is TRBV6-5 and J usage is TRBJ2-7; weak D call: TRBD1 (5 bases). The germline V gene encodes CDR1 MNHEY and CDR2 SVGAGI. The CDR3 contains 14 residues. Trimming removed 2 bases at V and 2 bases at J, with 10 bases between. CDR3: CASSYVDTAYEQYF. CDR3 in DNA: TGTGCCAGCAGTTACGTGGACACCGCCTACGAGCAGTACTTC.

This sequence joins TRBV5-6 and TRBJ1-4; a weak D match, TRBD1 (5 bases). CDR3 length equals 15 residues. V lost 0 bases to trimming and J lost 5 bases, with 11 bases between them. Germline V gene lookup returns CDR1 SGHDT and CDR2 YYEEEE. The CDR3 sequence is CASSLGQTNNEKLFF. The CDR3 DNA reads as TGTGCCAGCAGCTTGGGACAGACGAACAATGAAAAACTGTTTTTT.

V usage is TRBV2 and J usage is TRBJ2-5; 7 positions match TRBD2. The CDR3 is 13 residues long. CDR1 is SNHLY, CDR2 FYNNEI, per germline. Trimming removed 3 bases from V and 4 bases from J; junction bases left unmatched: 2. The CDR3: CASSDREGETQYF. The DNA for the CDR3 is TGTGCCAGCAGTGACAGGGAGGGAGAGACCCAGTACTTC.

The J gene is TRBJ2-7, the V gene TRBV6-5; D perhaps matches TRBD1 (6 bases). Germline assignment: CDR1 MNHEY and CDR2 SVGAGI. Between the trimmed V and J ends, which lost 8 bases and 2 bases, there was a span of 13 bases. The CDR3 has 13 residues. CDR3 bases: TGTGCCAGCGGAAGAGGACAGACCTACGAGCAGTACTTC. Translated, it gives CASGRGQTYEQYF.

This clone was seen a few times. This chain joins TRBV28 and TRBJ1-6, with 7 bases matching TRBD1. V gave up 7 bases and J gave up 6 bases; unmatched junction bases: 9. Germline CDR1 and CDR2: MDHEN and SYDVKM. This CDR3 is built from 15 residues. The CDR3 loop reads CASTKGAQINSPLHF. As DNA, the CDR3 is TGTGCCAGCACGAAGGGGGCGCAAATTAATTCACCCCTCCACTTT.

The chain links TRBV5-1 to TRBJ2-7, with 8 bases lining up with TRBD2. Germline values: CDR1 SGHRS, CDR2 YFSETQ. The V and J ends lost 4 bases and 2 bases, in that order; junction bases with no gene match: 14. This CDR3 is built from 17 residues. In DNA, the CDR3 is TGCGCCAGCAGCCTGGCGGGCATTGCGGGAGGAACCTACGAGCAGTACTTC. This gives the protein CASSLAGIAGGTYEQYF.

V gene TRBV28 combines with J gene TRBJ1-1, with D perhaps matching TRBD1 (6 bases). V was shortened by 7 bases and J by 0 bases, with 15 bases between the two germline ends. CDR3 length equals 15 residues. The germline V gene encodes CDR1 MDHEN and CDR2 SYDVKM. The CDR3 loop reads CASTRTAVLNTEAFF. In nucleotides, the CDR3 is TGTGCCAGCACAAGGACAGCAGTCCTGAACACTGAAGCTTTCTTT. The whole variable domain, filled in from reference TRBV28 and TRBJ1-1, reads DVKVTQSSRYLVKRTGEKVFLECVQDMDHENMFWYRQDPGLGLRLIYFSYDVKMKEKGDIPEGYSVSREKKERFSLILESASTNQTSMYLCASTRTAVLNTEAFFGQGTRLTVV.

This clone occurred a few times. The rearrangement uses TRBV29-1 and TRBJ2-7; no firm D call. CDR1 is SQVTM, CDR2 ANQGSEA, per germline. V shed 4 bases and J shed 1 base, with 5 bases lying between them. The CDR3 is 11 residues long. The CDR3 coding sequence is TGCAGCGTTGTGAGGTCCTACGAGCAGTACTTC. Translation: CSVVRSYEQYF.

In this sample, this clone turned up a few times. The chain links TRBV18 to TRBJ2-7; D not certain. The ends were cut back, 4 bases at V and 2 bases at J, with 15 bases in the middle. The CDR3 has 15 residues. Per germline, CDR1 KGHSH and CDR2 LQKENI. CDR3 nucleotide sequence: TGTGCCAGCTCACTGTCTGGCGACTCCACCTACGAGCAGTACTTC. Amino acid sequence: CASSLSGDSTYEQYF.

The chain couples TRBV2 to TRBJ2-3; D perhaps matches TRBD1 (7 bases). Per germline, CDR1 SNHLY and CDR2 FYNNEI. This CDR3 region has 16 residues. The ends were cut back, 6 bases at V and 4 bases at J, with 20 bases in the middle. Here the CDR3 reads CASRSPAGGSPDTQYF. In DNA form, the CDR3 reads TGTGCCAGCAGGTCCCCCGCAGGGGGGTCCCCAGATACGCAGTATTTT.

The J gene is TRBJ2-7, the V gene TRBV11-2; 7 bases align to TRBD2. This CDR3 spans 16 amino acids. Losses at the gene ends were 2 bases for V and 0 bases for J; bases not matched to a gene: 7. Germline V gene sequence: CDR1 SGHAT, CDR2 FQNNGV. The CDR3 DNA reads TGTGCCAGCAGCTTAATTTTTGGCGGGAGCTCCTACGAGCAGTACTTC. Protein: CASSLIFGGSSYEQYF.

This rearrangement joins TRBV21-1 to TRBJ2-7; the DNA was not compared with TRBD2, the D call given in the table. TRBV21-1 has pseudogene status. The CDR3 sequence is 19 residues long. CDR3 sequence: CASSKPRCGRVTTSYEQYF. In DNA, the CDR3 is TGTGCCAGCAGCAAACCCCGTTGCGGGAGGGTCACCACCTCCTACGAGCAGTACTTC.